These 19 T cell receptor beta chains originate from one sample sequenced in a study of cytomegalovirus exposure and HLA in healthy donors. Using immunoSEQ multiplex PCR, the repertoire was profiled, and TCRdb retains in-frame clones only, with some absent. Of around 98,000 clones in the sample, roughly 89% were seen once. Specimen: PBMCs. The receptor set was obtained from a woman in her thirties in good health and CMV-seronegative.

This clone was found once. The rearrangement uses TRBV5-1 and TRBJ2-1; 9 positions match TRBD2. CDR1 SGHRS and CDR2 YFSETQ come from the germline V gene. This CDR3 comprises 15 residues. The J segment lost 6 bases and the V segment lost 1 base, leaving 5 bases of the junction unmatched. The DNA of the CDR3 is TGCGCCAGCAGCTTGCAGCGGGGGGACCTCAATGAGCAGTTCTTC. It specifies CASSLQRGDLNEQFF.

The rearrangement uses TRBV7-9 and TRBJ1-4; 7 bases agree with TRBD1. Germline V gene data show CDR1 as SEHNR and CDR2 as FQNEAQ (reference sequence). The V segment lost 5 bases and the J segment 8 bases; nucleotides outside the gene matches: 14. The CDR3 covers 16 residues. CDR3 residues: CASSAGIAGGEEKLFF. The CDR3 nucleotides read TGTGCCAGCAGCGCGGGGATTGCAGGGGGTGAGGAAAAACTGTTTTTT.

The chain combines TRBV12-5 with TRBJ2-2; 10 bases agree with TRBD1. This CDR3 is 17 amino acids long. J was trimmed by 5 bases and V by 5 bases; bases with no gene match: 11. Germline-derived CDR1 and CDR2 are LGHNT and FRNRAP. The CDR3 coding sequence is TGTGCTAGTGGTACCCGGGACAGGGGCATAGGAACCGGGGAGCTGTTTTTT. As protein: CASGTRDRGIGTGELFF.

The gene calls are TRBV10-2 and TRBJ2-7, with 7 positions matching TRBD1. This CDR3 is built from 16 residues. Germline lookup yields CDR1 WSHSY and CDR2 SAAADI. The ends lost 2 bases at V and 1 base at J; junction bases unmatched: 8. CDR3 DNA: TGCGCCAGCAGTGAGCCGAAGATGACAGGGTCCTACGAGCAGTACTTC. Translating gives CASSEPKMTGSYEQYF.

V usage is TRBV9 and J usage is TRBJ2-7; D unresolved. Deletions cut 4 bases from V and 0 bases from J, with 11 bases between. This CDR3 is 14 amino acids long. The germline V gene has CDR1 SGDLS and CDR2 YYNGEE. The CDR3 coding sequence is TGTGCCAGCAGCACCTCCGGGTCCTCCTACGAGCAGTACTTC. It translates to CASSTSGSSYEQYF.

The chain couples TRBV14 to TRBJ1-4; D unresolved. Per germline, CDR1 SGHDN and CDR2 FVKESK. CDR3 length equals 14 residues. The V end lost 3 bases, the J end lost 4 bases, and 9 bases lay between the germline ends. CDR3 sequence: CASSHPGINEKLFF. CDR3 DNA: TGTGCCAGCAGCCACCCGGGGATTAATGAAAAACTGTTTTTT.

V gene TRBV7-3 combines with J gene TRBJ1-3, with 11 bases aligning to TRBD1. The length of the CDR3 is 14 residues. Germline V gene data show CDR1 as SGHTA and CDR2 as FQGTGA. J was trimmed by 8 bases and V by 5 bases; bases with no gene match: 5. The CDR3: CASSRGTGGDTIYF. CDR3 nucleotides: TGTGCCAGCAGCAGGGGGACAGGGGGAGACACCATATATTTT.

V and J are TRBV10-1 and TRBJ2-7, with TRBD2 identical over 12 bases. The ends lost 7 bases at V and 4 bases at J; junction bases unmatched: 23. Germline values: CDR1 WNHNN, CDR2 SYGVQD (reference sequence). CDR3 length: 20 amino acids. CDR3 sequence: CASTDIDTGLAGGPRYEQYF. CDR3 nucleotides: TGCGCCAGCACCGATATCGATACTGGGCTAGCGGGAGGGCCTCGATACGAGCAGTACTTC.

CDR3 amino acids: CASSLGQINTEAFF. CDR3 sequence (DNA): TGTGCCAGCAGCTTGGGGCAGATCAACACTGAAGCTTTCTTT. This chain uses TRBV5-4 with TRBJ1-1, with D unresolved. V lost 0 bases and J 2 bases, leaving 8 bases between the germline ends. The CDR3 is 14 amino acids. Germline CDR1 and CDR2: SGHNT and YYREEE (reference sequence). Full variable domain (missing parts from reference TRBV5-4 and TRBJ1-1): ETGVTQSPTHLIKTRGQQVTLRCSSQSGHNTVSWYQQALGQGPQFIFQYYREEENGRGNFPPRFSGLQFPNYSSELNVNALELDDSALYLCASSLGQINTEAFFGQGTRLTVV.

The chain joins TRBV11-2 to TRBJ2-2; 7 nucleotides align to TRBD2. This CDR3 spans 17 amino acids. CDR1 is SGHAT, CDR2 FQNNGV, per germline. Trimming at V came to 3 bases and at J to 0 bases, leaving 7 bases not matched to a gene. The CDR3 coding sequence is TGTGCCAGCAGCTTTCCAGCGGGGCTAGCGAACACCGGGGAGCTGTTTTTT. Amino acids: CASSFPAGLANTGELFF.

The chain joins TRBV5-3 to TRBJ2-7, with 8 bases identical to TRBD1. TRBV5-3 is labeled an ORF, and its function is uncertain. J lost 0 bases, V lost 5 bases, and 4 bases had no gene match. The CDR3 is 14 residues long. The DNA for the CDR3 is TGTGCCAGAAGTAACAGGGGGACCTCCTACGAGCAGTACTTC. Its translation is CARSNRGTSYEQYF.

The CDR3 protein is CATPGGQPQHF. The CDR3 nucleotides are TGCGCCACCCCAGGGGGTCAGCCCCAGCATTTT. This chain links TRBV5-1 with TRBJ1-5, with TRBD1 identical over 7 bases. This CDR3 is 11 amino acids long. The ends lost 9 bases at V and 6 bases at J; junction bases unmatched: 3. Germline V CDR1 and CDR2: SGHRS, YFSETQ.

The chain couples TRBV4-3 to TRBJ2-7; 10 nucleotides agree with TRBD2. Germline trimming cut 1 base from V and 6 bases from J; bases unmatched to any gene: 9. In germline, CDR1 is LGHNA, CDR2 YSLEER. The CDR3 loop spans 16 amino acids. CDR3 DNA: TGCGCCAGCAGCCAAGTACTAGCGGGATCGCGAGGCGAGCAGTACTTC. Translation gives CASSQVLAGSRGEQYF.

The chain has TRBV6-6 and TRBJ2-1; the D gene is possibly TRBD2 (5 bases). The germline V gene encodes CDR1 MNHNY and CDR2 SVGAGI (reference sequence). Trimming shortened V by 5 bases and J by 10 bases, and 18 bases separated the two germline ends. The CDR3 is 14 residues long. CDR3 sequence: CASSPSLAAGEQFF. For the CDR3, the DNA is TGTGCCAGCAGTCCTTCCCTAGCAGCCGGGGAGCAGTTCTTC.

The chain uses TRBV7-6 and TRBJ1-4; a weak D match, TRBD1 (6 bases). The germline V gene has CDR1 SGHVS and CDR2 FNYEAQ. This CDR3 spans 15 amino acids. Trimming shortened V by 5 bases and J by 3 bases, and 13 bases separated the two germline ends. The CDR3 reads CASSLTGIPNEKLFF. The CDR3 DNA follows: TGTGCCAGCAGCCTCACAGGGATCCCTAATGAAAAACTGTTTTTT.

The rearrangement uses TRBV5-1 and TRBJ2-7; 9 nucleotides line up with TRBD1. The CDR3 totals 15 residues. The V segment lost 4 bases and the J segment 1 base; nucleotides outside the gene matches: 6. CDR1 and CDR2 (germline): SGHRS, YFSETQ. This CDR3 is CASSKGQGVSYEQYF. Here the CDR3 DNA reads TGCGCCAGCAGCAAGGGACAGGGAGTATCCTACGAGCAGTACTTC. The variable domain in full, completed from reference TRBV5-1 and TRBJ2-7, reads KAGVTQTPRYLIKTRGQQVTLSCSPISGHRSVSWYQQTPGQGLQFLFEYFSETQRNKGNFPGRFSGRQFSNSRSEMNVSTLELGDSALYLCASSKGQGVSYEQYFGPGTRLTVT.

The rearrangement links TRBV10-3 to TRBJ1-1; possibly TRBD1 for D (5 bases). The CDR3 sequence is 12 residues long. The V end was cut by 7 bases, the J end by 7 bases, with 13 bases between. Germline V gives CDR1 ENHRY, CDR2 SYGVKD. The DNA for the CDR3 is TGTGCCATCATGGGGGAGGCCCTTGAAGCTTTCTTT. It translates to CAIMGEALEAFF.

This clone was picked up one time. CDR3 sequence reads: CASSLGDRSYEQYF. DNA for the CDR3: TGCGCCAGCAGCTTAGGGGACAGATCCTACGAGCAGTACTTC. The V gene is TRBV5-1, the J gene TRBJ2-7, with TRBD1 matching over 7 bases. Looked up from germline, CDR1 is SGHRS and CDR2 is YFSETQ. Unmatched junction bases numbered 3, after V lost 2 bases and J lost 1 base. The CDR3 contains 14 residues.

DNA of the CDR3: TGTGCCAGCAGCTTGGCGGGACAGGGTGATGAAAAACTGTTTTTT. Its translation is CASSLAGQGDEKLFF. This chain joins TRBV5-4 and TRBJ1-4; 9 nucleotides match TRBD1. The CDR3 length is 15 residues. In germline, CDR1 is SGHNT, CDR2 YYREEE (reference sequence). J was trimmed by 6 bases and V by 0 bases; bases with no gene match: 3. Looking up the rest from reference TRBV5-4 and TRBJ1-4 gives the full variable domain: ETGVTQSPTHLIKTRGQQVTLRCSSQSGHNTVSWYQQALGQGPQFIFQYYREEENGRGNFPPRFSGLQFPNYSSELNVNALELDDSALYLCASSLAGQGDEKLFFGSGTQLSVL.